This TCR beta chain was sequenced in a study of shared clonotypes between healthy human individuals. This clone came up once. Its target is not known. Naive CD8 isolation took CD45RO-negative cells positively selected for CCR7 and excluded terminally differentiated effector memory CD45RA+ cells. Study conclusions and caveats: The diversity represented, both genetic and in exposure history, was limited by few donors.

Data came from immunoSEQ multiplex PCR; TCRdb stores just in-frame clones and leaves some out. The data contain roughly 650,000 clones, approximately 96% of them singletons. V lost 1 base and J 8 bases, leaving 18 bases between the germline ends. The CDR3 runs to 16 residues. Germline V CDR1 and CDR2: SGHTA, FQGTGA. The sequenced material came from naive CD8+ T cells sorted from blood. The chain uses TRBV7-3 and TRBJ2-1; TRBD2 is a possible D gene (5 bases). The sequence was obtained from a woman aged 25 to 39 in good health. DNA of the CDR3: TGTGCCAGCAGCTTAAAGATAGCGCCCCCTCTAGATGAGCAGTTCTTC. This encodes CASSLKIAPPLDEQFF.